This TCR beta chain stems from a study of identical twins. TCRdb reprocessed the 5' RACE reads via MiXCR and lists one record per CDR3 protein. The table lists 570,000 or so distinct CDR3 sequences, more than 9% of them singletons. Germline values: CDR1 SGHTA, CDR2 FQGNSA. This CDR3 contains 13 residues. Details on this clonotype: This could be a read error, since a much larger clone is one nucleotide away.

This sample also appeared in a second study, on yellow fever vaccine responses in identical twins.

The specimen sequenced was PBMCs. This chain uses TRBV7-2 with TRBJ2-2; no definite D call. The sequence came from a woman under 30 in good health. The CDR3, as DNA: TGTGTCAGCAGCTTAGTTGACACCGGGGAGCTGTTTTTT. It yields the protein CVSSLVDTGELFF.